A single sample is the source of the 29 T cell receptor beta chains below, sequenced in a study of T cell repertoires in cytomegalovirus infection. TCRdb fed the reads into MiXCR, producing one record per CDR3 protein. The repertoire holds roughly 630,000 distinct CDR3 sequences, with 24% as singletons. The sample was CD8+ T cells from PBMCs. The receptors shown here come from a human donor in good health (CMV status not recorded). Some clones in this sample may be carry-over from other donors' samples.

This clonotype has only a few counts. The chain's CDR3 is CSATWRGQGAITEAFF. The CDR3 region has the DNA TGCAGTGCTACCTGGCGGGGACAGGGGGCAATCACTGAAGCTTTCTTT. This chain joins TRBV20-1 and TRBJ1-1; 12 bases are a match to TRBD1. J was trimmed by 4 bases and V by 4 bases; bases with no gene match: 10. The CDR3 sequence is 16 residues long. The germline V gene has CDR1 DFQATT and CDR2 SNEGSKA (reference sequence).

The chain uses TRBV7-3 and TRBJ2-3, with D perhaps assigned TRBD1 or TRBD2 (5 bases each). The ends were cut back, 0 bases at V and 4 bases at J, with 11 bases in the middle. The CDR3 is 15 residues long. The germline CDR1 and CDR2 sequences are SGHTA and FQGTGA. The CDR3 loop is CASSLTGDRADTQYF. As DNA, the CDR3 is TGTGCCAGCAGCTTAACGGGGGACCGGGCAGATACGCAGTATTTT.

This clonotype was picked up a small number of times. J is TRBJ1-1 and V is TRBV5-6; a weak D match, TRBD1 (6 bases). The V end lost 3 bases, the J end lost 1 base, and 10 bases lay between the germline ends. The CDR3 is made up of 14 amino acids. CDR1 SGHDT and CDR2 YYEEEE come from the germline V gene. Here the CDR3 reads CASSSGHSNTEAFF. The DNA for the CDR3 is TGTGCCAGCAGCTCGGGACATTCGAACACTGAAGCTTTCTTT. Full variable domain (missing parts from reference TRBV5-6 and TRBJ1-1): DAGVTQSPTHLIKTRGQQVTLRCSPKSGHDTVSWYQQALGQGPQFIFQYYEEEERQRGNFPDRFSGHQFPNYSSELNVNALLLGDSALYLCASSSGHSNTEAFFGQGTRLTVV.

The V gene is TRBV7-8, the J gene TRBJ1-1; a weak D match, TRBD1 (5 bases). V gave up 5 bases and J gave up 10 bases, with 14 bases separating them. Germline CDR1 reads SGHVS; CDR2 reads FQNEAQ. The CDR3 contains 12 residues. CDR3 residues: CASSVHWDLAFF. CDR3 nucleotide sequence: TGTGCCAGCAGCGTCCACTGGGACTTAGCTTTCTTT.

The chain is built from TRBV5-4 and TRBJ2-5, with D perhaps TRBD2 (6 bases). This CDR3 is built from 18 residues. Trimming pared 6 bases from V and 1 base from J, leaving 25 bases between. CDR1 SGHNT and CDR2 YYREEE come from the germline V gene (reference sequence). CDR3 nucleotide sequence: TGTGCCAGCAACCCGGCGGGGCAGGGACGAGGGCTCCAAGAGACCCAGTACTTC. Protein: CASNPAGQGRGLQETQYF.

Remarks on this clonotype: This could be a read error, since a much larger clone is one nucleotide away. The genes are TRBV12-3 or TRBV12-4 and TRBJ2-3; TRBD1 is a possible D gene (6 bases). The CDR3 runs to 13 residues. The V gene lost 10 bases and the J gene lost 3 bases, with 14 bases spanning the gap. The CDR3 here is CANREDRTDTQYF. CDR3 in DNA: TGTGCCAACAGAGAGGACAGAACAGATACGCAGTATTTT.

A few counts support this clonotype. The chain couples TRBV6-5 to TRBJ2-7; 10 nucleotides match TRBD2. Per germline, CDR1 MNHEY and CDR2 SVGAGI. There are 16 residues in the CDR3. Trimming at V came to 0 bases and at J to 3 bases, leaving 5 bases not matched to a gene. CDR3 sequence: CASSYSVAGGNYEQYF. CDR3 coding DNA: TGTGCCAGCAGTTACTCGGTAGCGGGGGGAAACTACGAGCAGTACTTC.

The rearrangement links TRBV28 to TRBJ2-7, with TRBD2 as a possible D gene (5 bases). There are 13 residues in the CDR3. The V gene lost 6 bases and the J gene lost 0 bases, with 9 bases spanning the gap. The germline CDR1 and CDR2 sequences are MDHEN and SYDVKM. CDR3 in amino acids: CASRGVVSYEQYV. Here the CDR3 DNA reads TGTGCCAGCAGGGGAGTGGTCTCCTACGAGCAGTACGTC.

The chain couples TRBV27 to TRBJ1-4, with D perhaps matching TRBD1 (5 bases). Germline loops: CDR1 MNHEY, CDR2 SMNVEV (reference sequence). The CDR3 totals 14 residues. V was shortened by 3 bases and J by 3 bases, with 8 bases between the two germline ends. CDR3 DNA: TGTGCCAGCAGTTTTGGGGCAGCTAATGAAAAACTGTTTTTT. It codes for CASSFGAANEKLFF.

This chain joins TRBV10-2 and TRBJ2-4, with 9 bases fitting TRBD2. The V gene end was trimmed by 6 bases and the J gene end by 4 bases; junction bases not matched to a gene: 4. The CDR3 has 14 residues. CDR1 and CDR2 from the germline V gene are WSHSY and SAAADI. CDR3 region: CASRDSGGKNIQYF. The CDR3 region has the DNA TGCGCCAGCAGAGATAGCGGGGGAAAAAACATTCAGTACTTC.

This clonotype occurred a few times. The chain uses TRBV20-1 and TRBJ2-1, with 7 nucleotides matching TRBD2. J lost 7 bases, V lost 2 bases, and 17 bases had no gene match. The germline V gene encodes CDR1 DFQATT and CDR2 SNEGSKA (reference sequence). The CDR3 is 17 residues long. For the CDR3, the DNA is TGCAGTGCTAGACACCGGGAGGCGGGGGTGGGTCGGAATGAGCAGTTCTTC. Its translation is CSARHREAGVGRNEQFF.

Here the CDR3 DNA reads TGTGCCAGCAGTTTCAACAATAGGCGGGGGGACAATGAGCAGTTCTTC. Translating gives CASSFNNRRGDNEQFF. The J gene is TRBJ2-1, the V gene TRBV28, with 8 bases fitting TRBD2. Germline lookup yields CDR1 MDHEN and CDR2 SYDVKM. The CDR3 spans 16 residues. The junction had 9 bases not matched to a gene; V was cut back by 3 bases and J by 5 bases.

This clonotype was seen only a few times. The chain joins TRBV6-2 or TRBV6-3 to TRBJ2-5, with a tentative D call TRBD1 (6 bases). CDR1 MNHEY and CDR2 SVGEGT come from the germline V gene. Trimming removed 2 bases from V and 1 base from J, with 11 bases in between. The CDR3 spans 15 residues. The CDR3 nucleotides read TGTGCCAGCAGTTACGACAGGAAAACCCAAGAGACCCAGTACTTC. Protein sequence: CASSYDRKTQETQYF.

This clonotype was counted many times. The CDR3 region has the DNA TGTGCCAGCAGCTCCCCGGGCGCCCTCAATGAGCAGTTCTTC. Amino acids: CASSSPGALNEQFF. The V call is TRBV7-2, the J call TRBJ2-1; D ambiguous. This CDR3 is 14 amino acids long. Trimming pared 4 bases from V and 6 bases from J, leaving 13 bases between. Germline loops: CDR1 SGHTA, CDR2 FQGNSA.

This clonotype was picked up many times. This chain joins TRBV7-2 and TRBJ2-5; no reliable D call. The CDR3 extends over 12 amino acids. V was shortened by 5 bases and J by 4 bases, with 8 bases between the two germline ends. In germline, CDR1 is SGHTA, CDR2 FQGNSA. Written as DNA, the CDR3 is TGTGCCAGCAGCACCTTAGGAGAGACCCAGTACTTC. Its translation: CASSTLGETQYF.

This sequence joins TRBV10-2 and TRBJ2-1; D is undetermined. CDR3 length: 15 amino acids. V was pared by 4 bases and J by 0 bases, with 10 bases between. The germline CDR1 and CDR2 sequences are WSHSY and SAAADI. The CDR3 DNA reads TGCGCCAGCAGTGGACCTCCCAGCTCCTACAATGAGCAGTTCTTC. The encoded protein is CASSGPPSSYNEQFF.

This clonotype was detected ten times or more. The chain combines TRBV6-5 with TRBJ2-3; possibly TRBD1 or TRBD2 for D (5 bases each). Trimming removed 2 bases at V and 6 bases at J, with 9 bases between. CDR1 and CDR2 (germline): MNHEY, SVGAGI. This CDR3 comprises 13 residues. CDR3 protein: CASSYHGTDTQYF. The CDR3 nucleotides are TGTGCCAGCAGTTACCACGGGACGGATACGCAGTATTTT.

This clonotype was observed a handful of times. The gene calls are TRBV27 and TRBJ1-2, with 7 bases matching TRBD1. This CDR3 is 17 amino acids long. V was pared by 5 bases and J by 2 bases, with 14 bases of the junction left unmatched. Germline V gene lookup returns CDR1 MNHEY and CDR2 SMNVEV (reference sequence). The DNA for the CDR3 is TGTGCCAGCAGTACACACGCCTTCGGACAGGACAACTATGGCTACACCTTC. Translated, it gives CASSTHAFGQDNYGYTF.

The chain uses TRBV6-2 or TRBV6-3 and TRBJ2-1; D is ambiguous. The V gene lost 7 bases and the J gene lost 3 bases, with 7 bases spanning the gap. The CDR3 contains 12 residues. The V gene's germline CDR1 is MNHEY and CDR2 SVGEGT. The CDR3 reads CASKELYNEQFF. The CDR3 nucleotides are TGTGCCAGCAAAGAACTCTACAATGAGCAGTTCTTC.

The chain couples TRBV18 to TRBJ1-5; 8 bases agree with TRBD1. Germline assignment: CDR1 KGHSH and CDR2 LQKENI. The J segment lost 0 bases and the V segment lost 0 bases, leaving 4 bases of the junction unmatched. This CDR3 comprises 17 residues. CDR3 sequence reads: CASSPPGQAFSNQPQHF. CDR3 nucleotide sequence: TGTGCCAGCTCACCACCGGGACAGGCTTTTAGCAATCAGCCCCAGCATTTT.

This clonotype appeared a few times. The chain links TRBV29-1 to TRBJ1-2, with a weak D call TRBD1 (6 bases). The CDR3 spans 14 residues. V was pared by 0 bases and J by 2 bases, with 10 bases between. In germline, CDR1 is SQVTM, CDR2 ANQGSEA. DNA of the CDR3: TGCAGCGTTGAAGATCCGGGGGCCAACTATGGCTACACCTTC. Amino acids: CSVEDPGANYGYTF.

This chain links TRBV7-9 with TRBJ2-1; D is perhaps TRBD1 (7 bases). Trimming stripped 0 bases from V and 2 bases from J, with 14 bases between. The length of the CDR3 is 17 residues. Germline CDR1 and CDR2: SEHNR and FQNEAQ (reference sequence). The DNA for the CDR3 is TGTGCCAGCAGCTTAGCTTGGCAGGGGGGCCCCTACAATGAGCAGTTCTTC. Encoded protein: CASSLAWQGGPYNEQFF.

The chain carries TRBV6-2 or TRBV6-3 and TRBJ2-7; TRBD1 might be the D (6 bases). The germline V and J ends were trimmed by 9 bases and 2 bases, with 11 bases remaining between them. This CDR3 spans 12 amino acids. The germline CDR1 and CDR2 sequences are MNHEY and SVGEGT. CDR3 DNA: TGTGCCAGTGGGGACACCACCTACGAGCAGTACTTC. Its translation: CASGDTTYEQYF.

For this clonotype: A much larger clone differs by one base, so this may be a read error. The chain is built from TRBV7-2 and TRBJ2-3; TRBD1 matches 9 bases. Losses at the gene ends were 2 bases for V and 1 base for J; bases not matched to a gene: 4. This CDR3 has 16 residues. Germline loops: CDR1 SGHTA, CDR2 FQGNSA. The CDR3 nucleotides read TGTGCCAGCAGCTTACCCCGGGACAGGGGCACAGATACGCAGTATTTT. It is translated as CASSLPRDRGTDTQYF.

This clonotype occurred many times. This sequence joins TRBV4-1 and TRBJ2-3; tentatively, D is TRBD2 (5 bases). Per germline, CDR1 MGHRA and CDR2 YSYEKL. V lost 0 bases and J lost 4, with 11 bases in between. The CDR3 covers 15 residues. In nucleotides, the CDR3 is TGCGCCAGCAGCCAAGAACGGGGTGACGCAGATACGCAGTATTTT. Translated: CASSQERGDADTQYF.

Only a few counts were recorded for this clonotype. The chain recombines TRBV7-9 with TRBJ2-2, with D perhaps TRBD1 (5 bases). Germline CDR1 reads SEHNR; CDR2 reads FQNEAQ (reference sequence). CDR3 length equals 18 residues. V was clipped by 5 bases and J by 5 bases, with 24 bases between them. The CDR3 is CASSPSLDSPSTTGELFF. CDR3 nucleotides: TGTGCCAGCAGCCCAAGTCTAGACAGTCCATCTACTACCGGGGAGCTGTTTTTT.

Many counts were recorded for this clonotype. V is TRBV7-8 and J is TRBJ2-1; 7 bases map to TRBD1. Trimming removed 11 bases from V and 3 bases from J; junction bases left unmatched: 10. The CDR3 is 14 amino acids. Germline CDR1 and CDR2: SGHVS and FQNEAQ. The CDR3: CASLTGSSYNEQFF. The CDR3 DNA reads as TGTGCCTCCCTGACAGGGTCCAGCTACAATGAGCAGTTCTTC. Full variable domain (remainder filled in from reference TRBV7-8 and TRBJ2-1): GAGVSQSPRYKVAKRGQDVALRCDPISGHVSLFWYQQALGQGPEFLTYFQNEAQLDKSGLPSDRFFAERPEGSVSTLKIQRTQQEDSAVYLCASLTGSSYNEQFFGPGTRLTVL.

Many counts were recorded for this clonotype. The chain carries TRBV6-2 or TRBV6-3 and TRBJ2-7; unclear D gene. The germline V gene has CDR1 MNHEY and CDR2 SVGEGT. This CDR3 is built from 15 residues. The V and J ends lost 6 bases and 7 bases respectively, with 22 bases between them. For the CDR3, the DNA is TGTGCCAGCAGGTCGATGACTCCAAACCTTGGTGAGCAGTACTTC. Translated: CASRSMTPNLGEQYF.

The chain is built from TRBV7-9 and TRBJ2-1, with a possible D match to TRBD1 (6 bases). The CDR3 is made up of 15 amino acids. Germline CDR1 and CDR2: SEHNR and FQNEAQ (reference sequence). The ends were cut back, 5 bases at V and 5 bases at J, with 16 bases in the middle. The CDR3 DNA reads TGTGCCAGCAGCCCTCAGGGGAGTGGTGACAATGAGCAGTTCTTC. It yields the protein CASSPQGSGDNEQFF.